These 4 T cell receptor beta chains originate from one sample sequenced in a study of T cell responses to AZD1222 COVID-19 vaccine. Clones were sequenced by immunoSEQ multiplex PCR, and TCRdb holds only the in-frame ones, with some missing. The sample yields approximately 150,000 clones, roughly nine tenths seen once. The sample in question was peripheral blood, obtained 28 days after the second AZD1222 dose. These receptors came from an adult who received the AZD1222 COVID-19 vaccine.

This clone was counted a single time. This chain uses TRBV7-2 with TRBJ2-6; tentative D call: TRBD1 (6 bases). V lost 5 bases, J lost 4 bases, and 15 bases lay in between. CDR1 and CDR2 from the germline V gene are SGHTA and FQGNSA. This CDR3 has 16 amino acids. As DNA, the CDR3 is TGTGCCAGCAGCGGACAGCCCTCCGCCGGGGCCAACGTCCTGACTTTC. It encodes CASSGQPSAGANVLTF.

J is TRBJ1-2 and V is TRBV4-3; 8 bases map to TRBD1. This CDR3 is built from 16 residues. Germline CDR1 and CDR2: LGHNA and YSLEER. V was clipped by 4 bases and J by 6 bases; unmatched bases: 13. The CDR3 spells CASSPQRAGGADGYTF. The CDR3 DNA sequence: TGCGCCAGCAGCCCGCAGCGGGCAGGGGGCGCAGATGGCTACACCTTC.

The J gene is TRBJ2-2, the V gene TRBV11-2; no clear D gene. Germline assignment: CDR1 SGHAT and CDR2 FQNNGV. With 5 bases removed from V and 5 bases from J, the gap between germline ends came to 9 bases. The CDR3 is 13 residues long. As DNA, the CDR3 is TGTGCCAGCAGCCTAATTGAAACCGGGGAGCTGTTTTTT. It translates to CASSLIETGELFF.

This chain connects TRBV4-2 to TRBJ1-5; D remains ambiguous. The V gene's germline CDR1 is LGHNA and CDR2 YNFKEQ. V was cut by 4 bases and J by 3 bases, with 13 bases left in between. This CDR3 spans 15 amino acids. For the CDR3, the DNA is TGTGCCAGCAGCCGCCACCGGGCTAACAATCAGCCCCAGCATTTT. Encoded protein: CASSRHRANNQPQHF.